The clone carrying this T cell receptor (beta chain) was detected only a few times. This entry is derived from a study of blood T cell repertoires in COVID-19. Study overall: T cells, B-cell-depleted T cells, or PBMCs provided the cDNA or gDNA that served as material.

In the original processing: Cell counts per sample came from amplifying reference gene primers. Here immunoSEQ multiplex PCR was the method, and the copy in TCRdb shows in-frame clones only, minus some. That table supplies the V and J calls and clone size; D and trimming were determined from the DNA. The sample records 75,000 to 90,000 clones, approximately 80% being singletons. The TCR sequence derives from a woman between 70 and 85 years old with acute or convalescent COVID-19. Input material: peripheral blood.

CDR3 residues: CASSLWAGPYQETQYF. The CDR3 DNA reads TGTGCCAGCAGTTTATGGGCAGGCCCGTACCAAGAGACCCAGTACTTC. This chain connects TRBV27 to TRBJ2-5, with D unresolved. CDR1 MNHEY and CDR2 SMNVEV come from the germline V gene (reference sequence). Deletions cut 1 base from V and 0 bases from J, with 12 bases between. The CDR3 totals 16 residues.